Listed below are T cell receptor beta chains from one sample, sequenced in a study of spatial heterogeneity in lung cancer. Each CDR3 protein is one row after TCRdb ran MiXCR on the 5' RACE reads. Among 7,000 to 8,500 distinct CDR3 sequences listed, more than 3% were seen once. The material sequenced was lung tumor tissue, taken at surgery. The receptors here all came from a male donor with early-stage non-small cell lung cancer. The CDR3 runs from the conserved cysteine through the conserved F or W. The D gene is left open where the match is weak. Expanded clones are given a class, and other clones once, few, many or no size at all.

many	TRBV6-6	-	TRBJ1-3	TGTGCCAGCAGTTACTCAACAGGGAAGACTGGAAACACCATATATTTT	CASSYSTGKTGNTIYF
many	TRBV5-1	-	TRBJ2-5	TGCGCCAGCAGCGATATTTTGGGGGACCAAGAGACCCAGTACTTC	CASSDILGDQETQYF
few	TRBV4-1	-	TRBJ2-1	TGCGCCAGCAGCCAAGAAGCCGAGGCCCGAAGGTATGAGCAGTTCTTC	CASSQEAEARRYEQFF
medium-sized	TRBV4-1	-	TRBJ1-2	TGCGCCAGCAGCCAGGACTCGGCTGTTGATGGCTACACCTTC	CASSQDSAVDGYTF
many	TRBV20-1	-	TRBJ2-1	TGCAGTGCCCAGTTAGGGTTCGGCAATGAGCAGTTCTTC	CSAQLGFGNEQFF
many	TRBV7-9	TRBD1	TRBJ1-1	TGTGCCAGCAGCTTAACAGGGGGCGCGTCTGAAGCTTTCTTT	CASSLTGGASEAFF
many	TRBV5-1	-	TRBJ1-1	TGCGCCAGCAGCTTGGGGGGGAACACTGAAGCTTTCTTT	CASSLGGNTEAFF
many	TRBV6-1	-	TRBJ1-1	TGTGCCAGCAGTGAGTCGGGGAACACTGAAGCTTTCTTT	CASSESGNTEAFF
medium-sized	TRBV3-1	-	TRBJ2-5	TGTGCCAGCAGCCAAGAAGCTTGGGGGAAGGAGACCCAGTACTTC	CASSQEAWGKETQYF
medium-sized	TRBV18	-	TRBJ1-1	TGTGCCAGCTCACCTGGACAGTTTTTCGGGACTGAAGCTTTCTTT	CASSPGQFFGTEAFF
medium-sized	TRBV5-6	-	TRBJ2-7	TGTGCCAGCAGCTTGGCCTCCTACGAGCAGTACTTC	CASSLASYEQYF
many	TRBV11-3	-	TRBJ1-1	TGTGCCAGCAGCCCTTCCGGTCGTCCAGCTTTCTTT	CASSPSGRPAFF
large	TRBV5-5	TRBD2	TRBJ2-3	TGTGCCAGCAGCCTCCGACTAGCGGGGGGCCCCACAGATACGCAGTATTTT	CASSLRLAGGPTDTQYF
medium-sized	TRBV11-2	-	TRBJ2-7	TGTGCCAGCAGCCTGGGGACGGCGGTACGAGAGCAGTACTTC	CASSLGTAVREQYF
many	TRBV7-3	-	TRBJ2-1	TGTGCCAGCAGCTTAACGGGGGGCTACAATGAGCAGTTCTTC	CASSLTGGYNEQFF
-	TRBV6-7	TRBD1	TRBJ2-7	TGTGCCAGCAGCTGGGACAGAGCCTACGAGCAGTACTTC	CASSWDRAYEQYF
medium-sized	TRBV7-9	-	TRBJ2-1	TGTGCCAGCAGCCGCGGTAATGAGCAGTTCTTC	CASSRGNEQFF
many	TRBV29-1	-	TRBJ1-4	TGCAGCGCCGATGAGGGAGGGAACGAAAAACTGTTTTTT	CSADEGGNEKLFF
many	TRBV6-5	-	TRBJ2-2	TGTGCCAGCAGTTATAAGTTCGGAGGAGGCGGTGCGGGGGGGGAGCTGTTTTTT	CASSYKFGGGGAGGELFF
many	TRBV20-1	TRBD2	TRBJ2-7	TGCAGTGCTAGAGACCCGTTTGGAGCGGGAGGGCCGGGCGAGCAGTACTTC	CSARDPFGAGGPGEQYF
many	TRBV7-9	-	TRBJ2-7	TGTGCCAGCAGCTTAGCCTCCGGGACCGTCTCCTACGAGCAGTACTTC	CASSLASGTVSYEQYF
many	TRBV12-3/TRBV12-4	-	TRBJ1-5	TGTGCCAGCAGTTTAAGTAGCGCCCAGCCCCAGCATTTT	CASSLSSAQPQHF